The clone carrying this TCR beta chain was seen just once. Trimming shortened V by 1 base and J by 9 bases, and 16 bases separated the two germline ends. The CDR3 spans 16 residues. Germline V lookup: CDR1 PRHDT, CDR2 FYEKMQ (reference sequence). This record comes from a study of blood T cell repertoires in COVID-19. The study drew participants aged roughly 18 to 89 years from around 24 US areas. Grouping used clinical history reported by participants in a survey and questionnaire. Generated by immunoSEQ multiplex PCR, the TCRdb table keeps only in-frame clones and is missing some. The repertoire includes some 300,000 clones, over 90% of them detected once, and 3.9% sits in the top ten.

The sequenced sample consisted of PBMCs or T cells enriched from blood (not recorded which). The rearrangement joins TRBV13 to TRBJ1-6, with TRBD1 as a possible D gene (5 bases). The TCR was taken from a woman under 40 who had been exposed to COVID-19. The CDR3 DNA is TGTGCCAGCAGCTTAGTTCCGGGGGATTCGGGTTCACCCCTCCACTTT. Amino acid sequence: CASSLVPGDSGSPLHF.